This TCR beta chain was sequenced for a study of blood T cell repertoires in COVID-19. Across the study: There were acute and convalescent COVID-19 samples, and they came from the United States, Italy and Spain. Nucleic acid was either cDNA or gDNA, and it came from T cells, B-cell-depleted T cells, or PBMCs.

The CDR3 is made up of 18 amino acids. Methods used by the authors: Using reference gene primer amplification, nucleated cell counts were estimated. Clones were sequenced by immunoSEQ multiplex PCR, and TCRdb holds only the in-frame ones, with some missing. That table gives V, J and clone size, and the DNA gave D and trimming. The table shows approximately 110,000 clones, with 75% to 90% occurring only once. This receptor was obtained from a woman older than 75 with COVID-19, enrolled during active disease. This chain connects TRBV21-1 to TRBJ2-7; the table calls TRBD2, which could not be checked here. TRBV21-1 counts as a pseudogene. The sequenced sample consisted of peripheral blood. DNA of the CDR3: TGTGCCAGCAGCAAACTCCCCGACAAGGGAGATGTATCCTACGAGCAGTACTTC. The encoded protein is CASSKLPDKGDVSYEQYF.